These 20 T cell receptor beta chains came from one sample sequenced in a study of T cells in Graves' hyperthyroidism and ophthalmopathy. The CDR3 regions of TCR beta were amplified from RNA transcripts. First-round RT-PCR targeting the TCR CDR3 was performed with the HTBI primer set. TCRdb re-analysed the multiplex PCR reads in MiXCR, keeping a single row per CDR3 protein. The data contain about 110,000 distinct CDR3 sequences, approximately 15% of them seen just once; the ten biggest clones take up around 44%. What was sequenced was blood. The receptors come from a woman aged 45-59 years with Graves' hyperthyroidism.

Remarks on this clonotype: A read error is possible here, since a much larger clone lies one base away. The chain has TRBV11-3 and TRBJ2-1; D ambiguous. Per germline, CDR1 SGHNT and CDR2 YENEEA. The V and J ends lost 1 base and 9 bases respectively, with 10 bases between them. The CDR3 runs 13 residues. CDR3 protein: CASSLVMGGEQFF. In nucleotides, the CDR3 is TGTGCCAGCAGCTTAGTCATGGGCGGTGAGCAGTTCTTC.

This clonotype was observed once. The chain joins TRBV28 to TRBJ2-1, with TRBD2 identical over 10 bases. This CDR3 contains 15 residues. Per the germline V gene, CDR1 is MDHEN and CDR2 is SYDVKM. Trimming at V came to 1 base and at J to 9 bases, leaving 6 bases not matched to a gene. Here the CDR3 reads CASSLFASGGFEQFF. The CDR3 nucleotides are TGTGCCAGCAGTTTATTCGCTAGCGGGGGATTTGAGCAGTTCTTC. The full variable domain, with the rest looked up from reference TRBV28 and TRBJ2-1, is DVKVTQSSRYLVKRTGEKVFLECVQDMDHENMFWYRQDPGLGLRLIYFSYDVKMKEKGDIPEGYSVSREKKERFSLILESASTNQTSMYLCASSLFASGGFEQFFGPGTRLTVL.

This clonotype was seen many times. The chain employs TRBV5-8 and TRBJ2-2, with D possibly matching TRBD2 (5 bases). The germline gives CDR1 SGHTS, CDR2 YDEGEE. V lost 4 bases and J lost 6, with 13 bases in between. The CDR3 consists of 14 residues. The CDR3 loop is CASSAAQRPGELFF. In nucleotides, the CDR3 is TGTGCCAGCAGCGCGGCCCAGCGGCCCGGGGAGCTGTTTTTT.

This clonotype was detected ten times or more. The chain joins TRBV12-3 or TRBV12-4 to TRBJ1-6; D is perhaps TRBD1 (5 bases). V lost 5 bases to trimming and J lost 11 bases, with 16 bases between them. This CDR3 is 14 amino acids long. CDR3: CASSPHTPGTPLHF. Here the CDR3 DNA reads TGTGCCAGCAGTCCCCATACTCCAGGGACACCCCTCCACTTT.

This chain connects TRBV2 to TRBJ2-7; 8 bases agree with TRBD2. CDR1 is SNHLY and CDR2 is FYNNEI in the germline V gene. Losses at the gene ends were 8 bases for V and 0 bases for J; bases not matched to a gene: 3. There are 13 residues in the CDR3. CDR3 residues: CASAGGPSYEQYF. CDR3 bases: TGTGCCAGCGCGGGAGGCCCCTCCTACGAGCAGTACTTC.

This chain connects TRBV2 to TRBJ2-1, with D possibly being TRBD1 or TRBD2 (5 bases each). CDR1 is SNHLY and CDR2 is FYNNEI in the germline V gene. The V end was cut by 3 bases, the J end by 14 bases, with 11 bases between. This CDR3 has 11 residues. CDR3 DNA: TGTGCCAGCAGTGAGACTTGGGACGAGTTCTTC. Encoded protein: CASSETWDEFF.

This clonotype came up many times. CDR3 sequence reads: CASSFGTGGQPQHF. CDR3 nucleotides: TGTGCCAGCAGCTTCGGGACAGGGGGACAGCCCCAGCATTTT. The chain uses TRBV5-6 and TRBJ1-5; TRBD1 agrees at 11 bases. Germline values: CDR1 SGHDT, CDR2 YYEEEE. The V segment lost 2 bases and the J segment 7 bases; nucleotides outside the gene matches: 2. There are 14 residues in the CDR3.

The sample holds many counts of this clonotype. The chain links TRBV27 to TRBJ2-5, with D unresolved. The CDR3 is made up of 12 amino acids. Trimming stripped 4 bases from V and 5 bases from J, with 8 bases between. Germline lookup yields CDR1 MNHEY and CDR2 SMNVEV (reference sequence). The CDR3 DNA follows: TGTGCCAGCAGTTCGACCCGGGAGACCCAGTACTTC. This translates into CASSSTRETQYF.

The genes are TRBV5-1 and TRBJ2-1; D may be TRBD1 (6 bases). V lost 0 bases and J 7 bases, leaving 14 bases between the germline ends. This CDR3 contains 15 residues. CDR1 and CDR2 from the germline V gene are SGHRS and YFSETQ. CDR3 sequence reads: CASSLAQGKGNEQFF. CDR3 sequence (DNA): TGCGCCAGCAGCTTGGCTCAGGGGAAGGGGAATGAGCAGTTCTTC.

This clonotype was seen ten or more times. J is TRBJ2-3 and V is TRBV20-1, with TRBD2 identical over 9 bases. The CDR3 is made up of 15 amino acids. V gave up 5 bases and J gave up 4 bases; unmatched junction bases: 10. Germline V gene lookup returns CDR1 DFQATT and CDR2 SNEGSKA (reference sequence). As DNA, the CDR3 is TGCAGTGCTGAGGAGAGGCGGGAGGGGTCAGATACGCAGTATTTT. Amino acids: CSAEERREGSDTQYF.

This clonotype has a count of ten or more. The chain employs TRBV20-1 and TRBJ1-5, with unresolved D. The V and J ends lost 3 bases and 4 bases respectively, with 16 bases between them. The CDR3 extends over 15 amino acids. CDR1 DFQATT and CDR2 SNEGSKA come from the germline V gene (reference sequence). The CDR3 here is CSASWREGANQPQHF. The CDR3 DNA sequence: TGCAGTGCTAGTTGGAGGGAAGGAGCAAATCAGCCCCAGCATTTT.

This clonotype came up many times. This chain uses TRBV6-1 with TRBJ2-1; either TRBD1 or TRBD2 may fit D (6 bases each). Germline-derived CDR1 and CDR2 are MNHNS and SASEGT. The V and J ends lost 5 bases and 7 bases respectively, with 21 bases between them. This CDR3 has 16 residues. The CDR3 spells CASSQSYGGAGNEQFF. The CDR3, as DNA: TGTGCCAGCAGTCAGTCCTACGGGGGCGCGGGTAATGAGCAGTTCTTC.

The rearrangement uses TRBV6-2 or TRBV6-3 and TRBJ2-1; 8 bases map to TRBD1. Looked up from germline, CDR1 is MNHEY and CDR2 is SVGEGT. The CDR3 extends over 15 amino acids. Unmatched junction bases numbered 4, after V lost 2 bases and J lost 4 bases. CDR3 sequence: CASSYQGQAYNEQFF. Written as DNA, the CDR3 is TGTGCCAGCAGTTACCAGGGACAGGCTTACAATGAGCAGTTCTTC.

In this sample, this clonotype turned up many times. The chain is built from TRBV2 and TRBJ2-5; D unclear. Germline lookup yields CDR1 SNHLY and CDR2 FYNNEI. V dropped 3 bases and J dropped 5 bases, with 16 bases sitting between them. CDR3 length: 15 residues. The CDR3 loop reads CASSDGWADVETQYF. For the CDR3, the DNA is TGTGCCAGCAGTGATGGGTGGGCAGACGTGGAGACCCAGTACTTC. The whole variable domain, filled in from reference TRBV2 and TRBJ2-5, reads EPEVTQTPSHQVTQMGQEVILRCVPISNHLYFYWYRQILGQKVEFLVSFYNNEISEKSEIFDDQFSVERPDGSNFTLKIRSTKLEDSAMYFCASSDGWADVETQYFGPGTRLLVL.

This clonotype has at least ten counts. This sequence joins TRBV7-8 and TRBJ2-5; no clear D. Looked up from germline, CDR1 is SGHVS and CDR2 is FQNEAQ. CDR3 length: 13 residues. The ends were cut back, 7 bases at V and 5 bases at J, with 14 bases in the middle. CDR3 protein: CASINDPEETQYF. The CDR3 DNA is TGTGCCAGCATCAATGACCCGGAGGAGACCCAGTACTTC.

This clonotype was seen at least ten times. J is TRBJ2-7 and V is TRBV11-2, with 8 bases lining up with TRBD1. V trimming: 5 bases; J trimming: 11 bases; junction bases outside the gene matches: 5. The germline V gene encodes CDR1 SGHAT and CDR2 FQNNGV. This CDR3 is built from 11 residues. In DNA form, the CDR3 reads TGTGCCAGCAGCCAGACAGGGGAGGAGTACTTC. This encodes CASSQTGEEYF.

This sequence joins TRBV6-2 or TRBV6-3 and TRBJ2-5, with 8 bases aligning to TRBD2. J gave up 4 bases and V 2 bases, and 3 bases lay outside the gene matches. The CDR3 has 14 residues. Per the germline V gene, CDR1 is MNHEY and CDR2 is SVGEGT. CDR3 DNA sequence: TGTGCCAGCAGTTACGGAAGCGGGGGAGAGACCCAGTACTTC. Translated: CASSYGSGGETQYF.

The chain's CDR3 is CASSPNENTEAFF. The CDR3 region has the DNA TGTGCCAGCAGCCCCAACGAGAACACTGAAGCTTTCTTT. This sequence joins TRBV13 and TRBJ1-1; unclear D gene. Trimming cost V 5 bases and J 1 base, with 8 bases left between them. The CDR3 extends over 13 amino acids. CDR1 is PRHDT, CDR2 FYEKMQ, per germline (reference sequence).

This clonotype was seen ten or more times. The genes are TRBV6-1 and TRBJ2-7; 9 positions match TRBD1. The V and J ends lost 5 bases and 3 bases, in that order; junction bases with no gene match: 8. The CDR3 runs to 15 residues. Germline CDR1 is MNHNS and CDR2 is SASEGT. DNA for the CDR3: TGTGCCAGCAGTCCACAAGGGACAGGGTACTACGAGCAGTACTTC. The encoded protein is CASSPQGTGYYEQYF.

In its sample, this clonotype was seen many times. This rearrangement joins TRBV7-9 to TRBJ1-5; D gene ambiguous. The CDR3 has 20 amino acids. V was shortened by 6 bases and J by 0 bases, with 27 bases between the two germline ends. Germline CDR1 is SEHNR and CDR2 is FQNEAQ (reference sequence). The DNA for the CDR3 is TGTGCCAGCAGTTTACCTCTGGCACCTGGGGTGGCTCCTAGCAATCAGCCCCAGCATTTT. Amino acids: CASSLPLAPGVAPSNQPQHF. The full variable domain, in which reference TRBV7-9 and TRBJ1-5 provide the parts outside the CDR3, is DTGVSQNPRHKITKRGQNVTFRCDPISEHNRLYWYRQTLGQGPEFLTYFQNEAQLEKSRLLSDRFSAERPKGSFSTLEIQRTEQGDSAMYLCASSLPLAPGVAPSNQPQHFGDGTRLSIL.